Included here is one TCR beta chain sequence, with context. What it binds is unknown. The data derive from a study of T cells in Graves' hyperthyroidism and ophthalmopathy. It was uncontrolled infection, other autoimmune disease, pregnancy or lactation that excluded patients. Each diagnosis was grounded in clinical symptoms, serum thyroxine and TRAb, thyroid ultrasound, and orbital computed tomography. The CDR3 runs to 14 residues. Germline V gene lookup returns CDR1 LNHNV and CDR2 YYDKDF (reference sequence). The V end lost 5 bases, the J end lost 0 bases, and 10 bases lay between the germline ends. From RNA transcripts, TCR beta CDR3 regions were amplified. RT-PCR in the first round (using the HTBI primer set) targeted the TCR CDR3. TCRdb re-called the multiplex PCR reads with MiXCR, one entry per CDR3 protein. The data show approximately 510,000 distinct CDR3 sequences, 46% seen once. Study results and caveats: Stable hyperthyroidism was separated from ophthalmopathy by a model based on 13 V-J features. Most thyroid clonotypes with frequency above 0.001 were detected in blood.

The rearrangement links TRBV15 to TRBJ2-5; D not certain. Sequences were obtained from peripheral blood or thyroid tissue (not recorded which). The TCR sequence derives from an adult woman with Graves' disease, either hyperthyroidism or ophthalmopathy (not recorded which). The CDR3: CATSEFPYQETQYF. The DNA for the CDR3 is TGTGCCACCAGCGAATTCCCGTACCAAGAGACCCAGTACTTC.